These 18 T cell receptor beta chains originate from one sample sequenced in a study of immune cell composition in non-small cell lung cancer. Normal lung was sampled as far from the tumour as possible, at least 3 cm. The protocol was immunoSEQ multiplex PCR, while the TCRdb copy is restricted to in-frame clones and leaves out a portion. The table records 2,500 to 3,500 clones, about 74% of them present only once. Sequencing was carried out using non-adjacent lung tissue. These receptors were taken from a human donor with non-small cell lung cancer.

This clone was observed a single time. The V call is TRBV11-2, the J call TRBJ1-6; perhaps TRBD1 as D (5 bases). Germline CDR1 and CDR2: SGHAT and FQNNGV. This CDR3 has 15 amino acids. With 5 bases removed from V and 5 bases from J, the gap between germline ends came to 13 bases. CDR3 nucleotide sequence: TGTGCCAGCAGCCCAGGGCCGGGGGATAATTCACCCCTCCACTTT. Translation: CASSPGPGDNSPLHF.

The rearrangement joins TRBV5-1 to TRBJ2-7, with 10 positions matching TRBD1. The CDR3 extends over 14 amino acids. Germline lookup yields CDR1 SGHRS and CDR2 YFSETQ. J was trimmed by 4 bases and V by 6 bases; bases with no gene match: 7. The DNA of the CDR3 is TGCGCCAGCAATTTGGGACAGGGGTTATACGAGCAGTACTTC. Protein product: CASNLGQGLYEQYF.

This chain links TRBV6-6 with TRBJ1-1, with D perhaps TRBD1 (6 bases). The CDR3 length is 15 residues. Trimming took 4 bases from V and 6 from J, leaving 18 bases between them. CDR1 MNHNY and CDR2 SVGAGI come from the germline V gene (reference sequence). Written as DNA, the CDR3 is TGTGCCAGCAGTTCCAACAGGGATTTTGGCGCTGAAGCTTTCTTT. Protein product: CASSSNRDFGAEAFF.

V gene TRBV7-9 combines with J gene TRBJ2-3, with TRBD2 as a possible D gene (5 bases). The V gene's germline CDR1 is SEHNR and CDR2 FQNEAQ (reference sequence). The CDR3 has 15 residues. V was trimmed by 5 bases and J by 0 bases, leaving 12 bases between them. CDR3 residues: CASSLGVLSTDTQYF. The CDR3 DNA reads as TGTGCCAGCAGCCTCGGGGTTCTTAGCACAGATACGCAGTATTTT.

The table lists this clone with a few counts. The chain couples TRBV19 to TRBJ2-3; tentatively, D is TRBD1 (5 bases). Looked up from germline, CDR1 is LNHDA and CDR2 is SQIVND (reference sequence). Trimming pared 4 bases from V and 11 bases from J, leaving 10 bases between. This CDR3 spans 11 amino acids. CDR3 amino acids: CASSTGSLQYF. CDR3 in DNA: TGTGCCAGTAGTACAGGGTCCCTGCAGTATTTT.

V usage is TRBV7-9 and J usage is TRBJ1-3; weak D call: TRBD1 (5 bases). This CDR3 region has 14 residues. Germline V gene sequence: CDR1 SEHNR, CDR2 FQNEAQ (reference sequence). V dropped 2 bases and J dropped 2 bases, with 7 bases sitting between them. For the CDR3, the DNA is TGTGCCAGCAGCTTACGGGGGACTGGAAACACCATATATTTT. Amino acids: CASSLRGTGNTIYF.

The chain couples TRBV5-1 to TRBJ2-2; D is possibly TRBD1 (5 bases). The CDR3 runs 15 residues. CDR1 and CDR2 (germline): SGHRS, YFSETQ. Trimming left V 5 bases short and J 4 bases short, with 15 bases between. As DNA, the CDR3 is TGCGCCAGCAGGCCACAGGTTACGAGCACCGGGGAGCTGTTTTTT. It translates to CASRPQVTSTGELFF.

The chain carries TRBV11-2 and TRBJ2-3, with D possibly TRBD2 on 6 matching bases. The germline CDR1 and CDR2 sequences are SGHAT and FQNNGV. V was trimmed by 5 bases and J by 5 bases, leaving 11 bases between them. The CDR3 is made up of 13 amino acids. CDR3 in DNA: TGTGCCAGCAGCCCCGGGGGTGGAGATACGCAGTATTTT. Its translation: CASSPGGGDTQYF. Based on the CDR3 plus reference TRBV11-2 and TRBJ2-3, the full variable domain is EAGVAQSPRYKIIEKRQSVAFWCNPISGHATLYWYQQILGQGPKLLIQFQNNGVVDDSQLPKDRFSAERLKGVDSTLKIQPAKLEDSAVYLCASSPGGGDTQYFGPGTRLTVL.

V usage is TRBV19 and J usage is TRBJ1-5; the D gene is possibly TRBD1 (5 bases). The V gene lost 2 bases and the J gene lost 3 bases, with 14 bases spanning the gap. The CDR3 covers 16 residues. Germline CDR1 and CDR2: LNHDA and SQIVND (reference sequence). The CDR3 DNA is TGTGCCAGTAGTATAAATCGTGGGGGGGACAATCAGCCCCAGCATTTT. It codes for CASSINRGGDNQPQHF.

The chain links TRBV6-4 to TRBJ2-1, with TRBD2 matching 10 bases. Germline trimming cut 0 bases from V and 4 bases from J; bases unmatched to any gene: 0. The germline CDR1 and CDR2 sequences are MRHNA and SNTAGT. This CDR3 comprises 15 residues. The CDR3: CASSDSAGGYNEQFF. CDR3 nucleotide sequence: TGTGCCAGCAGTGACTCAGCGGGAGGGTACAATGAGCAGTTCTTC.

This sequence joins TRBV6-5 and TRBJ2-1; D uncertain. Germline values: CDR1 MNHEY, CDR2 SVGAGI. The V end lost 0 bases, the J end lost 6 bases, and 3 bases lay between the germline ends. CDR3 length: 12 residues. The DNA of the CDR3 is TGTGCCAGCAGTTACTCGAGCAATGAGCAGTTCTTC. Translation gives CASSYSSNEQFF.

The chain carries TRBV11-2 and TRBJ2-5, with D possibly being TRBD2 (6 bases). The CDR3 has 15 amino acids. V was shortened by 5 bases and J by 0 bases, with 13 bases between the two germline ends. The germline V gene encodes CDR1 SGHAT and CDR2 FQNNGV. The CDR3 is CASSPILANQETQYF. In DNA form, the CDR3 reads TGTGCCAGCAGCCCCATCCTAGCGAACCAAGAGACCCAGTACTTC.

The gene calls are TRBV7-2 and TRBJ2-7, with a weak D call TRBD2 (5 bases). Germline loops: CDR1 SGHTA, CDR2 FQGNSA. The germline V and J ends were trimmed by 3 bases and 0 bases, with 12 bases remaining between them. There are 15 residues in the CDR3. The CDR3 coding sequence is TGTGCCAGCAGCTTCTACGGAGGAGACTCCTACGAGCAGTACTTC. Its translation: CASSFYGGDSYEQYF.

This clone has a single count. V is TRBV28 and J is TRBJ2-7, with a tentative D call TRBD2 (6 bases). In germline, CDR1 is MDHEN, CDR2 SYDVKM. V lost 3 bases, J lost 11 bases, and 17 bases lay in between. The CDR3 is 13 amino acids. In DNA form, the CDR3 reads TGTGCCAGCAGTTTTGGCCCCAGCAGGGAGGAGTACTTC. This gives the protein CASSFGPSREEYF.

In its sample, this clone ranks as large. V is TRBV9 and J is TRBJ2-1; no clear D gene. The CDR3 totals 16 residues. Trimming stripped 3 bases from V and 6 bases from J, with 19 bases between. Germline values: CDR1 SGDLS, CDR2 YYNGEE. The CDR3 nucleotides are TGTGCCAGCAGCGCCCCCCAGGCCCATTCATCCAATGAGCAGTTCTTC. It encodes CASSAPQAHSSNEQFF. Together with reference TRBV9 and TRBJ2-1, the CDR3 gives the full variable domain: DSGVTQTPKHLITATGQRVTLRCSPRSGDLSVYWYQQSLDQGLQFLIQYYNGEERAKGNILERFSAQQFPDLHSELNLSSLELGDSALYFCASSAPQAHSSNEQFFGPGTRLTVL.

In DNA form, the CDR3 reads TGTGCCAGCAGCTTAGATCTAGCGGGGGGGGTTGAGACGGAGACCCAGTACTTC. Amino acid sequence: CASSLDLAGGVETETQYF. The gene calls are TRBV11-2 and TRBJ2-5, with 12 bases matching TRBD2. Germline loops: CDR1 SGHAT, CDR2 FQNNGV. The CDR3 length is 18 residues. V shed 0 bases and J 5 bases; nucleotides not matched to a gene: 10.

This clone has just one count. The V gene is TRBV28, the J gene TRBJ2-2, with D possibly TRBD2 on 5 matching bases. Germline CDR1 and CDR2: MDHEN and SYDVKM. The CDR3 is 15 residues long. The V end was cut by 3 bases, the J end by 5 bases, with 13 bases between. Here the CDR3 DNA reads TGTGCCAGCAGTTTGCCCGAGCGGAGGACCGGGGAGCTGTTTTTT. Translated: CASSLPERRTGELFF.

The CDR3 DNA is TGTGCCAGCAGCGGGGTTCGCGGGGAAGAGACCCAGTACTTC. This translates into CASSGVRGEETQYF. J is TRBJ2-5 and V is TRBV5-6; tentatively, D is TRBD2 (6 bases). The CDR3 sequence is 14 residues long. Germline V gene lookup returns CDR1 SGHDT and CDR2 YYEEEE. Trimming took off 4 bases at V and 3 bases at J, with 13 bases between the two ends.